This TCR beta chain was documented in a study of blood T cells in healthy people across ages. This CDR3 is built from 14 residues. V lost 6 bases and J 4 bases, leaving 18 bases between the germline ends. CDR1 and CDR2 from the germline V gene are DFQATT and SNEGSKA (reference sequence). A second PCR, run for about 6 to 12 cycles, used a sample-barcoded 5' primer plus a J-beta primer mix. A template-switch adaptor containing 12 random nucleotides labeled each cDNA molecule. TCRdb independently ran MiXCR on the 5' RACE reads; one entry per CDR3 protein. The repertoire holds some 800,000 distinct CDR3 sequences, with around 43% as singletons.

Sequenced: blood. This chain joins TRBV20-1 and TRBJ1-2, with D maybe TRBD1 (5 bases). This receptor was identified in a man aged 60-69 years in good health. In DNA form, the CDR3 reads TGCAGTGCGCCCGTTGGGGGTGGGGGCTATGGCTACACCTTC. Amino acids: CSAPVGGGGYGYTF.